This record concerns one T cell receptor beta chain sequence. Its specificity is not known. The entry originates in a study of beta chain features in type 1 diabetes. Broader study findings: TCRB CDR3 length was moderately but significantly reduced in all four CD4+ subsets of Type 1 diabetes patients. The cDNA sequencing approach could over-represent high-TCR-expressing cells.

The whole isolated RNA underwent reverse transcription, so sequencing captured expressed TCRB transcripts. For naive, central memory and regulatory T cell samples, reads averaged around 3.6 million. Produced via immunoSEQ multiplex PCR; TCRdb's table is partial and in-frame only. The profile covers more than 300,000 clones, with around 12% appearing a single time and around 0.01% taken by the ten largest. Germline V gene data show CDR1 as SGDLS and CDR2 as YYNGEE. CDR3 length: 15 residues. The V gene lost 6 bases and the J gene lost 7 bases, with 17 bases spanning the gap. The sample was naive CD4+ T cells from blood. The gene calls are TRBV9 and TRBJ1-6, with D tentatively TRBD1 (5 bases). The receptor comes from a woman in her late teens or twenties with type 1 diabetes. The CDR3 sequence is CASTTTGGGNSPLHF. The CDR3, as DNA: TGTGCCAGCACGACTACAGGAGGAGGGAATTCACCCCTCCACTTT. Together with reference TRBV9 and TRBJ1-6, the CDR3 gives the full variable domain: DSGVTQTPKHLITATGQRVTLRCSPRSGDLSVYWYQQSLDQGLQFLIQYYNGEERAKGNILERFSAQQFPDLHSELNLSSLELGDSALYFCASTTTGGGNSPLHFGNGTRLTVT.